Each of the 9 T cell receptor beta chains below was sequenced from the same sample in a study of T cells in Graves' hyperthyroidism and ophthalmopathy. RNA transcripts were the template for amplifying TCR beta CDR3 regions. Primed by the HTBI set, a first-round RT-PCR was run on the TCR CDR3. MiXCR was run by TCRdb on the multiplex PCR reads, yielding one entry per CDR3 protein. The sample lists roughly 380,000 distinct CDR3 sequences, 11% to 15% occurring once. Sequencing was performed on blood. Receptor source: a woman aged 55 to 70 with Graves' hyperthyroidism.

This clonotype has only a few counts. This chain uses TRBV6-9 with TRBJ2-3; 10 positions match TRBD2. Trimming cost V 2 bases and J 1 base; bases outside gene matches: 12. This CDR3 region has 19 residues. In germline, CDR1 is MNHGY, CDR2 SVAAGI. CDR3 coding DNA: TGTGCCAGCAGTTATCGGCCTAGCGGGAGTTCCCGAGGCACAGATACGCAGTATTTT. Its translation is CASSYRPSGSSRGTDTQYF.

This clonotype was counted at least ten times. The chain is built from TRBV19 and TRBJ1-1, with D perhaps matching TRBD1 (6 bases). This CDR3 contains 15 residues. CDR1 is LNHDA, CDR2 SQIVND, per germline (reference sequence). V was cut by 0 bases and J by 5 bases, with 13 bases left in between. In DNA, the CDR3 is TGTGCCAGTAGTATAGACGGGGGGCGGTGGACTGAAGCTTTCTTT. This gives the protein CASSIDGGRWTEAFF. The complete variable domain, with remaining parts taken from reference TRBV19 and TRBJ1-1, reads DGGITQSPKYLFRKEGQNVTLSCEQNLNHDAMYWYRQDPGQGLRLIYYSQIVNDFQKGDIAEGYSVSREKKESFPLTVTSAQKNPTAFYLCASSIDGGRWTEAFFGQGTRLTVV.

This clonotype showed up many times. This chain joins TRBV15 and TRBJ2-5; a possible D gene is TRBD1 (6 bases). The CDR3 is made up of 15 amino acids. V was cut by 5 bases and J by 9 bases, with 22 bases left in between. Looked up from germline, CDR1 is LNHNV and CDR2 is YYDKDF (reference sequence). CDR3 sequence reads: CATSGPWGLSEAQYF. DNA for the CDR3: TGTGCCACCAGCGGCCCATGGGGGCTGTCGGAGGCCCAGTACTTC.

This clonotype was detected many times. The rearrangement uses TRBV7-9 and TRBJ2-7; D possibly matches TRBD1 or TRBD2 (5 bases each). The CDR3 has 12 amino acids. From germline, CDR1 is SEHNR and CDR2 FQNEAQ (reference sequence). Trimming took 4 bases from V and 6 from J, leaving 10 bases between them. CDR3 sequence reads: CASSSSGTEQYF. The CDR3 coding sequence is TGTGCCAGCAGCTCCTCAGGGACCGAGCAGTACTTC.

J is TRBJ1-6 and V is TRBV6-1; tentative D call: TRBD1 (5 bases). The germline V gene encodes CDR1 MNHNS and CDR2 SASEGT. V lost 1 base and J 7 bases, leaving 14 bases between the germline ends. The CDR3 has 16 residues. The CDR3 coding sequence is TGTGCCAGCAGTGAAGATCTAGGGGTTGGAAATTCACCCCTCCACTTT. Translated: CASSEDLGVGNSPLHF.

This chain connects TRBV12-3 or TRBV12-4 to TRBJ1-2; TRBD1 aligns across 10 bases. This CDR3 has 14 residues. V gave up 6 bases and J gave up 5 bases; unmatched junction bases: 6. CDR3 residues: CASSRTGGRYGYTF. The CDR3 DNA sequence: TGTGCCAGCAGCCGGACAGGGGGACGATATGGCTACACCTTC.

This clonotype has more than one count but fewer than ten. This rearrangement joins TRBV7-3 to TRBJ2-3, with 11 bases fitting TRBD2. The CDR3 extends over 17 amino acids. The germline V gene encodes CDR1 SGHTA and CDR2 FQGTGA. The V gene end was trimmed by 1 base and the J gene end by 4 bases; junction bases not matched to a gene: 7. CDR3 amino acids: CASSLIPLAGGSDTQYF. For the CDR3, the DNA is TGTGCCAGCAGCTTAATCCCTCTAGCGGGAGGATCAGATACGCAGTATTTT.

This clonotype occurred many times. The chain joins TRBV6-2 or TRBV6-3 to TRBJ2-7; 7 positions agree with TRBD2. V shed 6 bases, J shed 6 bases, and the junction held 23 bases outside the gene matches. Germline values: CDR1 MNHEY, CDR2 SVGEGT. CDR3 length equals 18 residues. CDR3 residues: CASRTRTYRDYPLSEQYF. The CDR3, as DNA: TGTGCCAGCAGAACTCGGACCTACCGGGACTACCCTCTATCCGAGCAGTACTTC.

This clonotype was seen only a few times. The rearrangement uses TRBV20-1 and TRBJ2-3; a possible D gene is TRBD1 (6 bases). The CDR3 has 12 residues. CDR1 is DFQATT and CDR2 is SNEGSKA in the germline V gene (reference sequence). V dropped 6 bases and J dropped 7 bases, with 14 bases sitting between them. The CDR3 here is CSATNRANTQYF. In DNA form, the CDR3 reads TGCAGTGCGACCAACAGGGCAAATACGCAGTATTTT.